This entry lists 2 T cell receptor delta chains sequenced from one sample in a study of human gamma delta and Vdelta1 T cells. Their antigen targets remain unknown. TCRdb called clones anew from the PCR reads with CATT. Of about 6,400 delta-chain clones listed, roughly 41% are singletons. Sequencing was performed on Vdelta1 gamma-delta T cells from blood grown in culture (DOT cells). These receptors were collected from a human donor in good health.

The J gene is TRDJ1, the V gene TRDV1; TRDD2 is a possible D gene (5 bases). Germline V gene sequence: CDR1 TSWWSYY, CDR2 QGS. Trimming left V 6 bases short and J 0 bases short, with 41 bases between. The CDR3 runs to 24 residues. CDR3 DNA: TGTGCTCTTGGTCCTAAGAGGGTTCCCACTGTCCCTCAACTCCAGGGGTTGTACACCGATAAACTCATCTTT. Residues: CALGPKRVPTVPQLQGLYTDKLIF.

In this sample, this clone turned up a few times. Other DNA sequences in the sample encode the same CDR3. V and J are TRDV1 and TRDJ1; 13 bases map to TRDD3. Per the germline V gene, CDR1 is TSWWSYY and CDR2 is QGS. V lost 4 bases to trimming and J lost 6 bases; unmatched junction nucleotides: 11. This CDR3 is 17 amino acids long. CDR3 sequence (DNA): TGTGCTCTTGGGGGACGAAAGACTGGGGGATACGCTAATAAACTCATCTTT. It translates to CALGGRKTGGYANKLIF.